This is a list of T cell receptor beta chains from one sample in a study of CD8 T cells in Susac syndrome. One entry per CDR3 protein results from TCRdb running MiXCR on the immunoSEQ multiplex PCR reads. The repertoire includes roughly 200,000 distinct CDR3 sequences, about 94% of them detected once, and 0.093% sits in the top ten. The sequencing sample was made of CD4+ T cells from PBMCs. The receptor set was obtained from a human donor with multiple sclerosis. The CDR3 runs from the conserved cysteine through the conserved F or W. A D gene is named only where the DNA matches it firmly.

v_gene	j_gene	d_gene	CDR3nt	CDR3aa
TRBV20-1	TRBJ1-5	-	TGCAGTGCTAGAGCGTCGCAGGGCTATAGCAATCAGCCCCAGCATTTT	CSARASQGYSNQPQHF
TRBV3-1	TRBJ2-1	TRBD2	TGTGCCAGCAGCCCCCTGACTAGCGGGGGGGCTTATGAGCAGTTCTTC	CASSPLTSGGAYEQFF
TRBV29-1	TRBJ2-7	-	TGCAGCGTTGTGCTAGGCAACCCCCACGAGCAGTACTTC	CSVVLGNPHEQYF
TRBV5-6	TRBJ2-5	-	TGTGCCAGCAGCTTGTCTGGCGGCCAAGAGACCCAGTACTTC	CASSLSGGQETQYF
TRBV12-3/TRBV12-4	TRBJ1-1	-	TGTGCCAGCAGTCCGACGGGCGGGGGACTGAACACTGAAGCTTTCTTT	CASSPTGGGLNTEAFF
TRBV9	TRBJ1-4	-	TGTGCCAGCAGCGCCGTCACGGGGGAAAAACTGTTTTTT	CASSAVTGEKLFF
TRBV20-1	TRBJ2-3	TRBD2	TGCAGTGCTAGTCTAGCGGGGGGTACGGTTACGCAGTATTTT	CSASLAGGTVTQYF
TRBV24-1	TRBJ1-2	TRBD1	TGTGCCACCAGTGACACAGGGACAGGACAATGCTTC	CATSDTGTGQCF
TRBV30	TRBJ1-1	-	TGTGCCTGGAGTGTCCAGGTAGGCACTGAAGCTTTCTTT	CAWSVQVGTEAFF
TRBV10-3	TRBJ1-6	-	TGTGCCATCAGTGAGTCGAAGCCCAATTCACCCCTCCACTTT	CAISESKPNSPLHF